The 15 T cell receptor beta chains listed next were all sequenced from one sample in a study of metastatic and nonmetastatic thyroid tumors. TCRdb re-called the PCR reads through MiXCR. The sample includes approximately 70,000 clones, more than 15% of them seen just once. The entire patient cohort was treatment-naive prior to thyroid surgery. Sequencing was done on a sample of blood. Receptor source: a female donor with papillary thyroid cancer or a benign thyroid nodule (not recorded which). Some clones in this sample may be carry-over from other donors' samples.

V is TRBV5-4 and J is TRBJ2-7; either TRBD1 or TRBD2 may supply D (5 bases each). V lost 0 bases, J lost 5 bases, and 12 bases lay in between. The CDR3 length is 14 residues. Germline CDR1 and CDR2: SGHNT and YYREEE (reference sequence). This chain's CDR3 is CASSLDPGSDEQYF. The CDR3 bases are TGTGCCAGCAGCTTGGATCCAGGGAGCGACGAGCAGTACTTC.

A single count supports this clone. This clone may be a read error of a much larger clone one base away. The chain has TRBV20-1 and TRBJ2-5, with 10 bases fitting TRBD2. Unmatched junction bases numbered 14, after V lost 3 bases and J lost 4 bases. The CDR3 runs 17 residues. Germline CDR1 reads DFQATT; CDR2 reads SNEGSKA (reference sequence). The DNA of the CDR3 is TGCAGTGCTAGTATGGCGGGGTTAGCGGGAGGTCGAGAGACCCAGTACTTC. This translates into CSASMAGLAGGRETQYF.

This clone appeared many times. J is TRBJ2-1 and V is TRBV29-1; tentatively, D is TRBD1 (5 bases). The CDR3 totals 12 residues. Between the trimmed V and J ends, which lost 5 bases and 4 bases, there was a span of 9 bases. Germline V lookup: CDR1 SQVTM, CDR2 ANQGSEA. CDR3: CSVKTVYNEQFF. The CDR3 nucleotides are TGCAGCGTTAAGACAGTATACAATGAGCAGTTCTTC.

In this sample, this clone turned up many times. This chain uses TRBV13 with TRBJ2-3; D uncertain. The V end lost 5 bases, the J end lost 5 bases, and 8 bases lay between the germline ends. The CDR3 contains 12 residues. Germline V gives CDR1 PRHDT, CDR2 FYEKMQ (reference sequence). Here the CDR3 reads CASSLRKDTQYF. The CDR3, as DNA: TGTGCCAGCAGCCTCCGTAAAGATACGCAGTATTTT.

This clone was detected ten times or more. The J gene is TRBJ2-1, the V gene TRBV6-1; no clear D gene. The CDR3 is made up of 11 amino acids. Germline V lookup: CDR1 MNHNS, CDR2 SASEGT. Trimming took 5 bases from V and 9 from J, leaving 8 bases between them. The CDR3, as DNA: TGTGCCAGCAGTTCGGTGGGTGAGCAGTTCTTC. It encodes CASSSVGEQFF.

This clone was recorded at least ten times. CDR3 residues: CASGQPSSGNTIYF. CDR3 nucleotides: TGTGCCTCGGGCCAGCCGAGCTCTGGAAACACCATATATTTT. The chain employs TRBV19 and TRBJ1-3, with D unclear. The germline V and J ends were trimmed by 11 bases and 0 bases, with 14 bases remaining between them. The length of the CDR3 is 14 residues. Germline loops: CDR1 LNHDA, CDR2 SQIVND (reference sequence).

This clone was seen many times. V and J are TRBV24-1 and TRBJ2-1; D is uncertain. Deletions cut 0 bases from V and 0 bases from J, with 11 bases between. Per the germline V gene, CDR1 is KGHDR and CDR2 is SFDVKD. The CDR3 is 17 residues long. CDR3 sequence: CATSDLPGTPSYNEQFF. The CDR3 DNA reads TGTGCCACCAGTGATTTGCCGGGTACCCCCTCCTACAATGAGCAGTTCTTC.

This clone was found many times. V and J are TRBV11-2 and TRBJ2-3; D is unclear. The ends were cut back, 0 bases at V and 1 base at J, with 8 bases in the middle. Germline CDR1 is SGHAT and CDR2 is FQNNGV. The CDR3 loop spans 15 amino acids. This chain's CDR3 is CASSLDLSGTDTQYF. In nucleotides, the CDR3 is TGTGCCAGCAGCTTAGACTTGTCCGGCACAGATACGCAGTATTTT.

V is TRBV7-2 and J is TRBJ2-7; 8 positions match TRBD2. J was trimmed by 3 bases and V by 3 bases; bases with no gene match: 4. In germline, CDR1 is SGHTA, CDR2 FQGNSA. The CDR3 length is 14 residues. CDR3 in DNA: TGTGCCAGCAGCTTGGAACGGGGGGGCTACGAGCAGTACTTC. Its protein product is CASSLERGGYEQYF.

This clone was counted a single time. This chain joins TRBV7-6 and TRBJ2-7, with D perhaps TRBD1 (6 bases). CDR1 is SGHVS, CDR2 FNYEAQ, per germline. Deletions cut 1 base from V and 2 bases from J, with 12 bases between. CDR3 size: 15 residues. CDR3 protein: CASSLGQGLAYEQYF. CDR3 DNA sequence: TGTGCCAGCAGCTTAGGGCAGGGGCTAGCCTACGAGCAGTACTTC.

There are many counts of this clone. The chain is built from TRBV5-5 and TRBJ2-5, with 13 nucleotides matching TRBD2. CDR3 size: 16 residues. Germline V gene lookup returns CDR1 SGHKS and CDR2 YYEKEE (reference sequence). The J segment lost 4 bases and the V segment lost 5 bases, leaving 8 bases of the junction unmatched. The CDR3 sequence: CASSHPGLAGVETQYF. DNA of the CDR3: TGTGCCAGCAGTCATCCCGGACTAGCGGGAGTAGAGACCCAGTACTTC.

Concerning this clone: Its ends do not fully match the called genes, so a read error is possible. The V and J genes are TRBV24-1 and TRBJ2-1, with 11 bases that match TRBD2. Germline V CDR1 and CDR2: KGHDR, SFDVKD. This CDR3 is 18 amino acids long. CDR3 sequence reads: CATSDLVTGTSGHNEQSF. CDR3 nucleotides: TGTGCCACCAGTGATTTGGTGACCGGGACTAGCGGTCACAATGAGCAGTCCTTC.

The V gene is TRBV19, the J gene TRBJ2-1; 8 nucleotides match TRBD1. V shed 4 bases and J 7 bases; nucleotides not matched to a gene: 9. The CDR3 sequence is 15 residues long. Germline V CDR1 and CDR2: LNHDA, SQIVND (reference sequence). The CDR3 reads CASSRGAGGANEQFF. The CDR3 nucleotides read TGTGCCAGTAGTAGGGGGGCAGGGGGCGCGAATGAGCAGTTCTTC. The variable domain in full, with the rest retrieved from reference TRBV19 and TRBJ2-1, is DGGITQSPKYLFRKEGQNVTLSCEQNLNHDAMYWYRQDPGQGLRLIYYSQIVNDFQKGDIAEGYSVSREKKESFPLTVTSAQKNPTAFYLCASSRGAGGANEQFFGPGTRLTVL.

This clone was seen ten or more times. The V and J genes are TRBV24-1 and TRBJ2-1, with D maybe TRBD2 (5 bases). Deletions cut 4 bases from V and 7 bases from J, with 7 bases between. This CDR3 comprises 12 residues. Germline lookup yields CDR1 KGHDR and CDR2 SFDVKD. CDR3 region: CATSDGVNEQFF. DNA of the CDR3: TGTGCCACCAGTGACGGGGTTAATGAGCAGTTCTTC.

This clone was recorded a few times. The chain links TRBV6-1 to TRBJ2-7; 7 bases line up with TRBD2. CDR3 length equals 13 residues. Germline V gene lookup returns CDR1 MNHNS and CDR2 SASEGT. J was trimmed by 2 bases and V by 11 bases; bases with no gene match: 9. CDR3 bases: TGTGCCGTCTCAGCGGGGTTAGCCTACGAGCAGTACTTC. Translation gives CAVSAGLAYEQYF.